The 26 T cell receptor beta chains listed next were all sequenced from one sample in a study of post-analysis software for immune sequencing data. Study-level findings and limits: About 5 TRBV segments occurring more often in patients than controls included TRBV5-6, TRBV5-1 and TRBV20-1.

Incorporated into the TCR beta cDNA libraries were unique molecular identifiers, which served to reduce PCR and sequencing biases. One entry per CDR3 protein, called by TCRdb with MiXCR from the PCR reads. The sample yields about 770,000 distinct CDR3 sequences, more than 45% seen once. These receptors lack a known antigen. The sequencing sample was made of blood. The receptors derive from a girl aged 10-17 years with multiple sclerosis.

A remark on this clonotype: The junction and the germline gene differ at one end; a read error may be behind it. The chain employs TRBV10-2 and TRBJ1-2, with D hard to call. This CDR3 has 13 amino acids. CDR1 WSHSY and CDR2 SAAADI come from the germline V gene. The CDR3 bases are TGCGCCAGCAGTGATGGAAACTACTATGGCTATACCTTC. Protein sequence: CASSDGNYYGYTF.

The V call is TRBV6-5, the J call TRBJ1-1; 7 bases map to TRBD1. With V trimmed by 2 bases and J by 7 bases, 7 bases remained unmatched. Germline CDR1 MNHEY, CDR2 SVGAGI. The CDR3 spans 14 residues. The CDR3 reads CASSYALGTDEAFF. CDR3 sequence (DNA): TGTGCCAGCAGTTACGCTCTTGGGACAGATGAAGCTTTCTTT.

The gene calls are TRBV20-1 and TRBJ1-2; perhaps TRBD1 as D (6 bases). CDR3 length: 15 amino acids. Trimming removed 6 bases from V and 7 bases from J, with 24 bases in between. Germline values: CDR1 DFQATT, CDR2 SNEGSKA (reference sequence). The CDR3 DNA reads TGCAGTGCCGGGCGCCCGGGGGCGCGTGGATTTGGCTACACCTTC. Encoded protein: CSAGRPGARGFGYTF.

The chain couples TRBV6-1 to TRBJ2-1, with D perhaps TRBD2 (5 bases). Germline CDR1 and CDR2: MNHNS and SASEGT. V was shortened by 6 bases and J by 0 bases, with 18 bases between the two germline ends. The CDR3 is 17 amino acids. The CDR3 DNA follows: TGTGCCAGCAGGCCCCCCGGAGGCGCGGGCTCCTACAATGAGCAGTTCTTC. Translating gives CASRPPGGAGSYNEQFF.

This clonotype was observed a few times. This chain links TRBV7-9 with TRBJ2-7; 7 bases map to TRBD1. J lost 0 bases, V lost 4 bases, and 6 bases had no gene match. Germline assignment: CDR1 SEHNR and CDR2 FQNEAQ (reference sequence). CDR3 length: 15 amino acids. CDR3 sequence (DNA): TGTGCCAGCAGCTCCCCGACAGGGAACTCCTACGAGCAGTACTTC. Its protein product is CASSSPTGNSYEQYF.

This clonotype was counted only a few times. The CDR3 DNA sequence: TGCGCCAGCAGCCGGACAGGGTATGCAGATACGCAGTATTTT. This encodes CASSRTGYADTQYF. V gene TRBV4-3 combines with J gene TRBJ2-3; TRBD1 matches at 8 bases. The germline gives CDR1 LGHNA, CDR2 YSLEER. V trimming: 4 bases; J trimming: 4 bases; junction bases outside the gene matches: 4. CDR3 size: 14 residues.

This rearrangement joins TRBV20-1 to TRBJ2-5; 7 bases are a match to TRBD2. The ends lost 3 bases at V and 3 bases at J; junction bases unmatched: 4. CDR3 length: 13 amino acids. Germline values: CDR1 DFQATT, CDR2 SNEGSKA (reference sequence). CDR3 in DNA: TGCAGTGCTAGTCGGGGAGGGGAAGAGACCCAGTACTTC. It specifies CSASRGGEETQYF.

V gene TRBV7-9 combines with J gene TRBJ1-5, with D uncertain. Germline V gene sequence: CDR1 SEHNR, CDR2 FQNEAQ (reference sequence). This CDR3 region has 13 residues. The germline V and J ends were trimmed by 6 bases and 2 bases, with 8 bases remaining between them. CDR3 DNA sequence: TGTGCCAGCAGTTGGGAGGGCAATCAGCCCCAGCATTTT. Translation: CASSWEGNQPQHF.

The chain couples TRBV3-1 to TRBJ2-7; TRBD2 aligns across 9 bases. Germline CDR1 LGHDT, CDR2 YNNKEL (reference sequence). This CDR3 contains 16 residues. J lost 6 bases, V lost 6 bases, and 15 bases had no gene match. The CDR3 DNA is TGTGCCAGCAGTTCAGGTAGCGGGAGAAGATGGAGCGAGCAGTACTTC. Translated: CASSSGSGRRWSEQYF.

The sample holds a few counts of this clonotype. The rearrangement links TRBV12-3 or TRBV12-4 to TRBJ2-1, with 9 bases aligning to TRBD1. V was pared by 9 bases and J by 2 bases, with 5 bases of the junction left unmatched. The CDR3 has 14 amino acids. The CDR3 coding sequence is TGTGCCAGACCCGGGACAGGGACCTACAATGAGCAGTTCTTC. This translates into CARPGTGTYNEQFF.

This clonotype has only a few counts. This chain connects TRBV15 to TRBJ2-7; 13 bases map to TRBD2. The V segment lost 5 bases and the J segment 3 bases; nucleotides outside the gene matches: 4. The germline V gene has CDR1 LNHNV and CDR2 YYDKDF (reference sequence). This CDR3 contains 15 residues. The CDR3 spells CATSEGTSGNYEQYF. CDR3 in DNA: TGTGCCACCAGCGAGGGGACTAGCGGGAACTACGAGCAGTACTTC.

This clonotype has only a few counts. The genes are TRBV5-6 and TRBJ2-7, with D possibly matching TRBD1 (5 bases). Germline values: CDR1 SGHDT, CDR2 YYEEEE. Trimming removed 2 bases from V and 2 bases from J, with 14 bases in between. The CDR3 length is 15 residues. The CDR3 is CASSFTARATYEQYF. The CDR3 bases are TGTGCCAGCAGCTTCACCGCCAGGGCCACCTACGAGCAGTACTTC.

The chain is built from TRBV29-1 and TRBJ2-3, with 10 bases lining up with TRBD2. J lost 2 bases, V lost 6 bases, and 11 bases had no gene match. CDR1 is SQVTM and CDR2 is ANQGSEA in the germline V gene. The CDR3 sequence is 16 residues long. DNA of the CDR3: TGCAGCGTCTCGAGCGGGAGGGTCAAAACCACAGATACGCAGTATTTT. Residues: CSVSSGRVKTTDTQYF.

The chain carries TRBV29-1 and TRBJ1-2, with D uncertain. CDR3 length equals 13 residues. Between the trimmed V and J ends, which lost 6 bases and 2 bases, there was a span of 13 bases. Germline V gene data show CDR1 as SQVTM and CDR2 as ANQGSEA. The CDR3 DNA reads TGCAGCGTCCCCGATACGGCAAACTATGGCTACACCTTC. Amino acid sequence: CSVPDTANYGYTF.

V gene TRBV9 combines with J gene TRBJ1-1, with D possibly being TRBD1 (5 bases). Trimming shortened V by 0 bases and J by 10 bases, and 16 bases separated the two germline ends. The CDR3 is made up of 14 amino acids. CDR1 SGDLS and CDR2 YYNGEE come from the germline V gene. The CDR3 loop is CASSVAAAPGAAFF. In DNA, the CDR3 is TGTGCCAGCAGCGTAGCGGCGGCACCTGGGGCAGCTTTCTTT.

CDR3 sequence: CASSMTGTQETQYF. CDR3 nucleotide sequence: TGTGCCAGCAGTATGACAGGGACACAAGAGACCCAGTACTTC. V gene TRBV6-6 combines with J gene TRBJ2-5; 7 bases agree with TRBD1. CDR3 length: 14 residues. Germline values: CDR1 MNHNY, CDR2 SVGAGI (reference sequence). V lost 5 bases, J lost 2 bases, and 5 bases stayed unmatched.

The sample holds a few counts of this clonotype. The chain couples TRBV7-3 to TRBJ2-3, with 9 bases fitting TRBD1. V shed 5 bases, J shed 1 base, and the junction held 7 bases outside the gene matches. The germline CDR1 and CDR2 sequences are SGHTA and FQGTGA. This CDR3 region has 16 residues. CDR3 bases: TGTGCCAGCAGCCCGCAGGGGACAGGGCGCACAGATACGCAGTATTTT. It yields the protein CASSPQGTGRTDTQYF.

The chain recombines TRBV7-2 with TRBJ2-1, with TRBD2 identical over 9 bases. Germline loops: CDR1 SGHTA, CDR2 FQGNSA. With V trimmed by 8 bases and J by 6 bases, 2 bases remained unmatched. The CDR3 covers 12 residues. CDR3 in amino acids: CASGTSFNEQFF. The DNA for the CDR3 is TGTGCCAGCGGGACTAGCTTCAATGAGCAGTTCTTC.

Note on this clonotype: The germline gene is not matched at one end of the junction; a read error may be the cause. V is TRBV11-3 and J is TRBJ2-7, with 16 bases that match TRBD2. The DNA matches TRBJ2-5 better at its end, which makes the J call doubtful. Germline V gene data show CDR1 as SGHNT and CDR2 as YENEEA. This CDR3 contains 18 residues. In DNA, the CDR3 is TGTACCAGCAGCTTAATGGGACTAGCGGGAGGGAACCGGGAGACCCAGTACTTC. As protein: CTSSLMGLAGGNRETQYF.

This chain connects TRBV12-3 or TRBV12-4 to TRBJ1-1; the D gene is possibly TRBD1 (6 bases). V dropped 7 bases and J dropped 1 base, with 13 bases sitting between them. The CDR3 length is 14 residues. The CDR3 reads CASTLRGANTEAFF. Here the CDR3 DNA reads TGTGCCAGCACCCTAAGGGGGGCGAACACTGAAGCTTTCTTT.

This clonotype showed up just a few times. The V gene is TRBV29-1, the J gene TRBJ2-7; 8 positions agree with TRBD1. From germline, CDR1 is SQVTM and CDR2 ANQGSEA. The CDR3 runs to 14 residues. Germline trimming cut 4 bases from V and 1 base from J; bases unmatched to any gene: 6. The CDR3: CSVGGRGQSYEQYF. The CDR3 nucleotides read TGCAGCGTTGGAGGCAGGGGGCAATCCTACGAGCAGTACTTC.

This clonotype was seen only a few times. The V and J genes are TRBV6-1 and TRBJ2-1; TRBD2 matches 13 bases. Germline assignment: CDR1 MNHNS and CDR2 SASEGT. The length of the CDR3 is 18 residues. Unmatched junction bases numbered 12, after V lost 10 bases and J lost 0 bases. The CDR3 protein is CATLGTSGIKGSYNEQFF. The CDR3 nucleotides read TGTGCCACCCTCGGGACTAGCGGGATAAAGGGCTCCTACAATGAGCAGTTCTTC.

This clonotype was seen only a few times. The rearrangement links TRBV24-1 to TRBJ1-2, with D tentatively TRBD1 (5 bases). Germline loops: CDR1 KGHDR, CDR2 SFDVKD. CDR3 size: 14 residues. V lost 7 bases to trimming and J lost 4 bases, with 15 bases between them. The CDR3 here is CATRKGREGYGYTF. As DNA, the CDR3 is TGTGCCACCAGAAAGGGGCGCGAAGGCTATGGCTACACCTTC.

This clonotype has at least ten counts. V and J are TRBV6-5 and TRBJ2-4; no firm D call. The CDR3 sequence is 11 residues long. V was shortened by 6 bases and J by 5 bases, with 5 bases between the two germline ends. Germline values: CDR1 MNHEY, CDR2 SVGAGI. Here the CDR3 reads CASRTENIQYF. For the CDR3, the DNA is TGTGCCAGCAGAACCGAAAACATTCAGTACTTC.

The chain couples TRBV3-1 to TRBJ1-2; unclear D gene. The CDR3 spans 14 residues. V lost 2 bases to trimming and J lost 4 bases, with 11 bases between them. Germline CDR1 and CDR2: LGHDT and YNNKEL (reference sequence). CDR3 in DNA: TGTGCCAGCAGCCAACCAGGAGAAGGCTATGGCTACACCTTC. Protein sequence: CASSQPGEGYGYTF.

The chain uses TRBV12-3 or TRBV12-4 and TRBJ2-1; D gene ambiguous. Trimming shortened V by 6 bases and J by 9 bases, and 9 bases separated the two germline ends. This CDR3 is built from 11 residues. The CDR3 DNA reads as TGTGCCAGCAGCTATGGCCCTGAGCAGTTCTTC. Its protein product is CASSYGPEQFF.